Presented here are 20 T cell receptor beta chains from one specimen sequenced in a study of T cell responses to AZD1222 COVID-19 vaccine (TCRdb year 2021). Libraries were constructed by the immunoSEQ multiplex PCR assay. The immuneACCESS repertoire file appears here via TCRdb, limited to in-frame rearrangements. These files lack a portion of the clones; in checked studies, under half of the deficit traces to unresolved V genes, and the cause of the others is not known. In this sample the table shows roughly 170,000 clones, around 90% of which occur a single time. The ten largest clones represent 0.45% to 0.55% of the sample. Reading the label with the study, this specimen's time point is: baseline before first vaccination. The source was peripheral blood, collected on day 0 of AZD1222 vaccination. The receptors originated from an adult in good health.

This chain links TRBV20-1 with TRBJ2-5; no definite D call. Trimming cost V 3 bases and J 3 bases, with 11 bases left between them. Per the germline V gene, CDR1 is DFQATT and CDR2 is SNEGSKA (reference sequence). There are 13 residues in the CDR3. The CDR3 region is CSASGLDKETQYF. CDR3 nucleotide sequence: TGCAGTGCTAGTGGGCTAGACAAAGAGACCCAGTACTTC.

This chain connects TRBV9 to TRBJ2-7, with 7 bases lining up with TRBD1. The CDR3 sequence is 15 residues long. Germline CDR1 SGDLS, CDR2 YYNGEE. Trimming took 4 bases from V and 0 from J; bases not matched to a gene: 7. CDR3 nucleotide sequence: TGTGCCAGCAGCCCCACAGGGGTCCCCTCCTACGAGCAGTACTTC. Encoded protein: CASSPTGVPSYEQYF.

This clone appeared a few times. This chain links TRBV11-2 with TRBJ2-1; D unclear. V was cut by 1 base and J by 5 bases, with 6 bases left in between. The CDR3 consists of 13 residues. The V gene's germline CDR1 is SGHAT and CDR2 FQNNGV. The CDR3 is CASSLGRNNEQFF. DNA for the CDR3: TGTGCCAGCAGCTTAGGACGAAACAATGAGCAGTTCTTC.

The chain is built from TRBV6-6 and TRBJ2-7; 7 bases fit TRBD2. The CDR3 is 12 amino acids. CDR1 MNHNY and CDR2 SVGAGI come from the germline V gene (reference sequence). Trimming removed 6 bases from V and 6 bases from J; junction bases left unmatched: 5. The CDR3 region is CASRGGVPEQYF. The CDR3 nucleotides read TGTGCCAGCAGGGGGGGGGTACCCGAGCAGTACTTC.

This sequence joins TRBV18 and TRBJ1-4, with a tentative D call TRBD1 (6 bases). The CDR3 is 13 residues long. The germline V gene has CDR1 KGHSH and CDR2 LQKENI. The V end lost 2 bases, the J end lost 10 bases, and 11 bases lay between the germline ends. The CDR3: CASSPKQGGKLFF. The DNA of the CDR3 is TGTGCCAGCTCACCAAAACAGGGAGGAAAACTGTTTTTT.

J is TRBJ1-1 and V is TRBV9; D is unclear. Trimming stripped 3 bases from V and 3 bases from J, with 9 bases between. From germline, CDR1 is SGDLS and CDR2 YYNGEE. The length of the CDR3 is 13 residues. CDR3 bases: TGTGCCAGCAGCGCTCGGACCGACACTGAAGCTTTCTTT. It yields the protein CASSARTDTEAFF.

The chain combines TRBV5-1 with TRBJ2-3; 12 bases are shared with TRBD2. This CDR3 contains 14 residues. The ends lost 8 bases at V and 6 bases at J; junction bases unmatched: 7. Germline V gives CDR1 SGHRS, CDR2 YFSETQ. Written as DNA, the CDR3 is TGCGCCAGTTGGACTAGCGGGATGGAGGATACGCAGTATTTT. Translation gives CASWTSGMEDTQYF.

V and J are TRBV30 and TRBJ1-5; 8 bases are shared with TRBD1. Looked up from germline, CDR1 is GTSNPN and CDR2 is SVGIG (reference sequence). CDR3 length: 14 amino acids. The V and J ends lost 4 bases and 2 bases, in that order; junction bases with no gene match: 4. CDR3 protein: CAWTPGQGNQPQHF. CDR3 in DNA: TGTGCCTGGACCCCGGGACAGGGCAATCAGCCCCAGCATTTT.

The J gene is TRBJ1-1, the V gene TRBV19, with 8 bases fitting TRBD1. Germline V lookup: CDR1 LNHDA, CDR2 SQIVND (reference sequence). V dropped 7 bases and J dropped 4; count of bases not matched to a gene: 5. The CDR3 loop spans 13 amino acids. The CDR3 reads CASNTGGGTEAFF. Written as DNA, the CDR3 is TGTGCCAGTAATACAGGGGGGGGCACTGAAGCTTTCTTT.

This chain connects TRBV4-1 to TRBJ1-3; D is uncertain. The CDR3 is 14 amino acids. Germline CDR1 reads MGHRA; CDR2 reads YSYEKL. V dropped 1 base and J dropped 4 bases, with 8 bases sitting between them. CDR3 sequence (DNA): TGCGCCAGCAGCCAAGGGGTCGCCGGAAACACCATATATTTT. Its translation: CASSQGVAGNTIYF.

The chain uses TRBV13 and TRBJ1-5; TRBD1 is a possible D gene (6 bases). The ends were cut back, 4 bases at V and 9 bases at J, with 16 bases in the middle. The germline V gene encodes CDR1 PRHDT and CDR2 FYEKMQ (reference sequence). The CDR3 runs to 14 residues. CDR3 sequence reads: CASSSGGGPRPQHF. The CDR3 DNA reads as TGTGCCAGCAGCTCCGGGGGCGGTCCGAGGCCCCAGCATTTT.

The rearrangement joins TRBV6-6 to TRBJ2-7, with D perhaps TRBD1 (6 bases). Germline CDR1 MNHNY, CDR2 SVGAGI (reference sequence). This CDR3 has 13 amino acids. Trimming pared 7 bases from V and 3 bases from J, leaving 13 bases between. CDR3 sequence reads: CASTSTGYYEQYF. The DNA for the CDR3 is TGTGCCAGCACCTCGACAGGCTACTACGAGCAGTACTTC.

This clone appeared a few times. The V call is TRBV19, the J call TRBJ1-1; the match to TRBD1 covers 7 bases. After removal of 8 bases from V and 0 bases from J, the junction contained 9 bases not matched to a gene. In germline, CDR1 is LNHDA, CDR2 SQIVND (reference sequence). There are 15 residues in the CDR3. In nucleotides, the CDR3 is TGTGCCAGTCAGGGGACAGCCAAGATGAACACTGAAGCTTTCTTT. It encodes CASQGTAKMNTEAFF.

This rearrangement joins TRBV7-2 to TRBJ2-7; possible D gene TRBD2, 6 bases. The CDR3 has 14 residues. Germline loops: CDR1 SGHTA, CDR2 FQGNSA. V was trimmed by 5 bases and J by 0 bases, leaving 11 bases between them. The CDR3 DNA sequence: TGTGCCAGCAGCCGCCAGACTAGCTCCTACGAGCAGTACTTC. It is translated as CASSRQTSSYEQYF.

V usage is TRBV27 and J usage is TRBJ2-7, with D perhaps matching TRBD1 or TRBD2 (5 bases each). The V and J ends lost 5 bases and 1 base respectively, with 18 bases between them. There are 16 residues in the CDR3. Germline V lookup: CDR1 MNHEY, CDR2 SMNVEV (reference sequence). CDR3: CASSTPGRAASYEQYF. As DNA, the CDR3 is TGTGCCAGCAGTACCCCGGGACGGGCAGCTTCCTACGAGCAGTACTTC.

V gene TRBV19 combines with J gene TRBJ1-6; 7 nucleotides match TRBD1. Trimming cost V 4 bases and J 12 bases; bases outside gene matches: 15. This CDR3 has 16 residues. CDR1 LNHDA and CDR2 SQIVND come from the germline V gene (reference sequence). CDR3 sequence: CASSKRSGTDLRPLHF. The CDR3 DNA is TGTGCCAGTAGTAAGAGGTCCGGGACAGACCTTCGACCCCTCCACTTT.

The V and J genes are TRBV21-1 and TRBJ2-7; no check of the table's D call, TRBD2, against the DNA was made. TRBV21-1 is an annotated pseudogene. There are 13 residues in the CDR3. Here the CDR3 reads CASSSNCGPEQYF. The CDR3 DNA reads TGTGCCAGCAGCTCCAACTGCGGCCCCGAGCAGTACTTC.

V and J are TRBV23-1 and TRBJ1-5; the match to TRBD1 covers 7 bases. TRBV23-1 is an open reading frame, and its role is uncertain. J was trimmed by 0 bases and V by 0 bases; bases with no gene match: 8. CDR3 length: 18 residues. Here the CDR3 DNA reads TGCGCCAGCAGTCAATCACGGGACAGATTGTATAGCAATCAGCCCCAGCATTTT. Translating it yields CASSQSRDRLYSNQPQHF.

Only a few counts were recorded for this clone. The chain joins TRBV5-4 to TRBJ1-3; possibly TRBD1 for D (6 bases). CDR1 and CDR2 (germline): SGHNT, YYREEE (reference sequence). V was pared by 4 bases and J by 0 bases, with 14 bases between. CDR3 length: 16 residues. The DNA for the CDR3 is TGTGCCAGCAGCATGACCGTAGGGGGCTCTGGAAACACCATATATTTT. It specifies CASSMTVGGSGNTIYF.

The gene calls are TRBV5-1 and TRBJ2-3, with D possibly being TRBD1 or TRBD2 (6 bases each). This CDR3 is built from 14 residues. Per the germline V gene, CDR1 is SGHRS and CDR2 is YFSETQ. Trimming cost V 0 bases and J 4 bases, with 9 bases left between them. CDR3 region: CASSLAGGADTQYF. Here the CDR3 DNA reads TGCGCCAGCAGCTTGGCCGGGGGCGCAGATACGCAGTATTTT.